The subject of this entry is one T cell receptor (beta chain). The data derive from a study of human T cells and chemical hapten exposure. Via MiXCR, TCRdb re-called the RACE reads, giving one row per CDR3 protein. The data contain about 34,000 distinct CDR3 sequences, around 10% of them singletons. There are 13 residues in the CDR3. Germline V gene data show CDR1 as SGHRS and CDR2 as YFSETQ. Trimming pared 4 bases from V and 1 base from J, leaving 8 bases between. The time point: pre-sensitization, week 0. Treatment of the sample: therapeutic diphenylcyclopropenone sensitization with weekly scalp DPC. The authors' total RNA extraction used unfractionated whole blood.

The material was whole blood, obtained in connection with sensitization to the hapten diphenylcyclopropenone (DPC). V is TRBV5-1 and J is TRBJ1-1; D remains unclear. The origin of this receptor is a man aged 50 or older with alopecia areata. Some clones in this sample may be carry-over from other donors' samples. The chain's CDR3 is CASSPPGNTEAFF. In DNA, the CDR3 is TGCGCCAGCAGCCCGCCGGGGAACACTGAAGCTTTCTTT.